The 26 T cell receptor beta chains reported below all come from one sample, sequenced in a study of blood T cell repertoires in COVID-19. Profiling relied on immunoSEQ multiplex PCR, and the TCRdb table lists in-frame clones only, not all of them. The sample contains 150,000 to 200,000 clones, roughly 82% of which appear only once. The material sequenced was peripheral blood. The receptors derive from a woman aged 70-85 years with acute or convalescent COVID-19.

Notes on this clone: Relative to the germline gene, one junction end is altered; a read error may explain this. The chain couples TRBV28 to TRBJ2-3; 8 bases line up with TRBD2. The CDR3 totals 16 residues. Looked up from germline, CDR1 is MDHEN and CDR2 is SYDVKM. The CDR3 nucleotides are TGTGCCAGCAGCGCCGGGACTAGAGGGGGGCCAGATATGCAGTATTTT. Translated, it gives CASSAGTRGGPDMQYF.

This chain connects TRBV5-5 to TRBJ2-7; D is unclear. V lost 2 bases and J 7 bases, leaving 13 bases between the germline ends. The CDR3 is 13 amino acids. From germline, CDR1 is SGHKS and CDR2 YYEKEE (reference sequence). CDR3 loop: CASSFVSTGEQYF. The DNA of the CDR3 is TGTGCCAGCAGCTTTGTCTCGACCGGGGAGCAGTACTTC.

The V call is TRBV3-1 (or the pseudogene TRBV3-2), the J call TRBJ1-1; D is undetermined. CDR1 and CDR2 from the germline V gene are LGHDT and YNNKEL (reference sequence). The CDR3 contains 13 residues. The V gene lost 0 bases and the J gene lost 7 bases, with 9 bases spanning the gap. The CDR3 DNA reads as TGTGCCAGCAGCCAAGATATCAGATTTGAAGCTTTCTTT. This gives the protein CASSQDIRFEAFF.

This clone has a single count. The V call is TRBV16, the J call TRBJ1-2; no definite D call. V gave up 3 bases and J gave up 5 bases, with 7 bases separating them. Germline loops: CDR1 KGHSY, CDR2 FQNENV. The CDR3 is 12 residues long. The CDR3 DNA reads TGTGCCAGCAGCCAGAGCCGGTATGGCTACACCTTC. It is translated as CASSQSRYGYTF. Full variable domain (outside the CDR3, taken from reference TRBV16 and TRBJ1-2): GEEVAQTPKHLVRGEGQKAKLYCAPIKGHSYVFWYQQVLKNEFKFLISFQNENVFDETGMPKERFSAKCLPNSPCSLEIQATKLEDSAVYFCASSQSRYGYTFGSGTRLTVV.

The rearrangement uses TRBV9 and TRBJ2-7; D gene uncertain. Trimming pared 0 bases from V and 1 base from J, leaving 11 bases between. The germline CDR1 and CDR2 sequences are SGDLS and YYNGEE. The CDR3 length is 15 residues. The CDR3 here is CASSVEYSWSYEQYF. The CDR3 nucleotides read TGTGCCAGCAGCGTAGAATACAGTTGGTCCTACGAGCAGTACTTC.

This rearrangement joins TRBV6-5 to TRBJ2-7; 7 bases are a match to TRBD1. The J segment lost 6 bases and the V segment lost 6 bases, leaving 5 bases of the junction unmatched. CDR3 length: 12 residues. Germline V gene data show CDR1 as MNHEY and CDR2 as SVGAGI. The CDR3, as DNA: TGTGCCAGCAGGATTAACAGGGGCGAGCAGTACTTC. It translates to CASRINRGEQYF.

V is TRBV7-8 and J is TRBJ2-3, with 8 bases lining up with TRBD2. The CDR3 has 16 amino acids. Germline loops: CDR1 SGHVS, CDR2 FQNEAQ. V trimming: 3 bases; J trimming: 3 bases; junction bases outside the gene matches: 8. The DNA of the CDR3 is TGTGCCAGCAGCTTCGATTTTAGCGGGATTACAGATACGCAGTATTTT. It specifies CASSFDFSGITDTQYF.

This clone came up a few times. The chain uses TRBV10-3 and TRBJ1-3, with D perhaps matching TRBD1 (6 bases). There are 14 residues in the CDR3. Germline assignment: CDR1 ENHRY and CDR2 SYGVKD. Between the trimmed V and J ends, which lost 6 bases and 1 base, there was a span of 10 bases. The CDR3 nucleotides are TGTGCCATCAGGGACAGTGTTTCTGGAAACACCATATATTTT. Its translation is CAIRDSVSGNTIYF.

This chain joins TRBV7-9 and TRBJ1-5; D possibly corresponds to TRBD1 (6 bases). The CDR3 sequence is 16 residues long. V gave up 4 bases and J gave up 1 base, with 14 bases separating them. In germline, CDR1 is SEHNR, CDR2 FQNEAQ (reference sequence). The CDR3 loop reads CASSSDRTPSNQPQHF. The DNA of the CDR3 is TGTGCCAGCAGCTCGGACAGAACTCCGAGCAATCAGCCCCAGCATTTT.

This clone was picked up a small number of times. J is TRBJ2-7 and V is TRBV7-4, with 10 bases that match TRBD2. The V and J ends lost 1 base and 0 bases, in that order; junction bases with no gene match: 15. The CDR3 consists of 20 residues. Germline CDR1 SGHVT, CDR2 SQSDAQ. The CDR3 DNA follows: TGTGCCAGCAGCTTAGTTGAAAGGCTAGCGGGGGCCCCGTGCTCCTACGAGCAGTACTTC. It specifies CASSLVERLAGAPCSYEQYF.

This clone was found once. The chain employs TRBV4-3 and TRBJ2-7; 8 nucleotides agree with TRBD2. Germline assignment: CDR1 LGHNA and CDR2 YSLEER. Losses at the gene ends were 4 bases for V and 2 bases for J; bases not matched to a gene: 10. This CDR3 contains 16 residues. The CDR3 spells CASSRLWAGGTYEQYF. DNA for the CDR3: TGCGCCAGCAGCCGCCTATGGGCGGGGGGTACCTACGAGCAGTACTTC.

The chain links TRBV5-4 to TRBJ2-2; maybe TRBD1 (6 bases). Trimming removed 2 bases from V and 4 bases from J, with 9 bases in between. Germline V gene data show CDR1 as SGHNT and CDR2 as YYREEE (reference sequence). CDR3 length: 14 amino acids. Here the CDR3 reads CASSLAGVTGELFF. As DNA, the CDR3 is TGTGCCAGCAGCTTAGCAGGGGTCACCGGGGAGCTGTTTTTT. Looking up the rest from reference TRBV5-4 and TRBJ2-2 gives the full variable domain: ETGVTQSPTHLIKTRGQQVTLRCSSQSGHNTVSWYQQALGQGPQFIFQYYREEENGRGNFPPRFSGLQFPNYSSELNVNALELDDSALYLCASSLAGVTGELFFGEGSRLTVL.

This clone has just one count. The chain links TRBV6-2 or TRBV6-3 to TRBJ2-7, with unresolved D. Germline V lookup: CDR1 MNHEY, CDR2 SVGEGT. Trimming pared 2 bases from V and 6 bases from J, leaving 20 bases between. This CDR3 spans 16 amino acids. For the CDR3, the DNA is TGTGCCAGCAGTTACAGTGTTAACGGAGAAGCTTCCGAGCAGTACTTC. Its translation: CASSYSVNGEASEQYF.

This clone was found a few times. The V gene is TRBV19, the J gene TRBJ1-1, with D possibly being TRBD1 (5 bases). The CDR3 has 12 residues. Germline CDR1 LNHDA, CDR2 SQIVND (reference sequence). Trimming pared 3 bases from V and 11 bases from J, leaving 13 bases between. The DNA of the CDR3 is TGTGCCAGTAGTATTACTGACAGCTGGGCTTTCTTT. Translated, it gives CASSITDSWAFF.

A single count supports this clone. The rearrangement links TRBV5-4 to TRBJ1-1; TRBD1 is a possible D gene (5 bases). V was clipped by 4 bases and J by 1 base, with 11 bases between them. The CDR3 runs to 14 residues. Germline CDR1 reads SGHNT; CDR2 reads YYREEE (reference sequence). CDR3: CASSGETGNTEAFF. The DNA of the CDR3 is TGTGCCAGCAGCGGAGAAACAGGGAACACTGAAGCTTTCTTT.

The chain joins TRBV4-1 to TRBJ1-1; D is perhaps TRBD1 (6 bases). Germline values: CDR1 MGHRA, CDR2 YSYEKL. Deletions cut 0 bases from V and 4 bases from J, with 18 bases between. This CDR3 is 17 amino acids long. The CDR3 sequence: CASSQDLRQGSGTEAFF. The DNA of the CDR3 is TGCGCCAGCAGCCAAGATCTTAGGCAGGGGTCGGGCACTGAAGCTTTCTTT.

The rearrangement links TRBV7-2 to TRBJ1-1; 7 positions match TRBD1. The CDR3 runs 15 residues. Germline values: CDR1 SGHTA, CDR2 FQGNSA. The V gene end was trimmed by 3 bases and the J gene end by 1 base; junction bases not matched to a gene: 5. The CDR3 here is CASSLVGTANTEAFF. The CDR3 region has the DNA TGTGCCAGCAGCTTGGTTGGGACAGCGAACACTGAAGCTTTCTTT. The variable domain in full, with the rest retrieved from reference TRBV7-2 and TRBJ1-1, is GAGVSQSPSNKVTEKGKDVELRCDPISGHTALYWYRQSLGQGLEFLIYFQGNSAPDKSGLPSDRFSAERTGGSVSTLTIQRTQQEDSAVYLCASSLVGTANTEAFFGQGTRLTVV.

The chain links TRBV27 to TRBJ2-2; 8 nucleotides line up with TRBD1. Trimming took 1 base from V and 7 from J; bases not matched to a gene: 14. The CDR3 is made up of 18 amino acids. Per germline, CDR1 MNHEY and CDR2 SMNVEV (reference sequence). The CDR3 DNA is TGTGCCAGCAGTTTATATCACGGGACAGGTGCGGATTACGGGGAGCTGTTTTTT. Translating it yields CASSLYHGTGADYGELFF.

The chain is built from TRBV6-1 and TRBJ2-7; D perhaps matches TRBD1 (6 bases). Deletions cut 3 bases from V and 5 bases from J, with 14 bases between. The CDR3 spans 14 residues. CDR1 and CDR2 from the germline V gene are MNHNS and SASEGT. CDR3 loop: CASSDHQGTDEQYF. The CDR3 coding sequence is TGTGCCAGCAGTGATCACCAGGGGACGGACGAGCAGTACTTC.

The chain links TRBV18 to TRBJ1-5, with D tentatively TRBD1 (5 bases). The V end was cut by 3 bases, the J end by 7 bases, with 13 bases between. CDR3 length equals 14 residues. Germline V lookup: CDR1 KGHSH, CDR2 LQKENI. CDR3 bases: TGTGCCAGCTCACCTCGGCAGGGCTCACAGCCCCAGCATTTT. Its translation: CASSPRQGSQPQHF.

The chain combines TRBV2 with TRBJ2-3; unclear D gene. The V gene lost 7 bases and the J gene lost 1 base, with 12 bases spanning the gap. Per the germline V gene, CDR1 is SNHLY and CDR2 is FYNNEI. The CDR3 extends over 14 amino acids. This CDR3 reads CASTMSMGTDTQYF. Here the CDR3 DNA reads TGTGCCAGCACAATGAGCATGGGCACAGATACGCAGTATTTT.

This chain links TRBV2 with TRBJ1-2, with 7 bases aligning to TRBD1. This CDR3 has 13 amino acids. CDR1 SNHLY and CDR2 FYNNEI come from the germline V gene. Trimming took 4 bases from V and 5 from J; bases not matched to a gene: 4. In nucleotides, the CDR3 is TGTGCCAGCAGTGTAGGGACAGCGTATGGCTACACCTTC. This encodes CASSVGTAYGYTF.

This clone was seen a handful of times. This sequence joins TRBV2 and TRBJ2-2, with TRBD2 matching 13 bases. The CDR3 has 18 amino acids. After removal of 5 bases from V and 6 bases from J, the junction contained 12 bases not matched to a gene. The germline CDR1 and CDR2 sequences are SNHLY and FYNNEI. The CDR3 DNA follows: TGTGCCAGCAGTCACAAGATCGGGACTAGCGGGGTATCCGGGGAGCTGTTTTTT. Translation: CASSHKIGTSGVSGELFF.

The rearrangement uses TRBV10-3 and TRBJ2-3; possibly TRBD2 for D (5 bases). CDR3 size: 12 residues. Per germline, CDR1 ENHRY and CDR2 SYGVKD. Trimming took 6 bases from V and 5 from J, leaving 9 bases between them. The CDR3 DNA reads as TGTGCCATCAGCAGTGAGGGAGATACGCAGTATTTT. Encoded protein: CAISSEGDTQYF.

As DNA, the CDR3 is TGTGCCAGTGGTTCTCTGACTAGCGTTGATACGCAGTATTTT. As protein: CASGSLTSVDTQYF. The gene calls are TRBV19 and TRBJ2-3; 8 positions match TRBD2. V trimming: 8 bases; J trimming: 6 bases; junction bases outside the gene matches: 10. The germline gives CDR1 LNHDA, CDR2 SQIVND (reference sequence). This CDR3 comprises 14 residues.

In its sample, this clone was seen once. This chain links TRBV15 with TRBJ1-2; weak D call: TRBD1 (6 bases). V was clipped by 6 bases and J by 5 bases, with 19 bases between them. This CDR3 is 15 amino acids long. Looked up from germline, CDR1 is LNHNV and CDR2 is YYDKDF (reference sequence). The CDR3 region is CATRDYRDTRYGYTF. The CDR3 bases are TGTGCCACCAGGGATTACCGGGACACCCGATATGGCTACACCTTC.